The 18 T cell receptor beta chains in this list originate from one sample, sequenced in a study of prognosis after radiotherapy for stage I lung cancer. The study amplified the TCR beta CDR3 region from genomic DNA. This amplification was carried out by two rounds of multiplex PCR. First-round PCR, the initial amplification, used primers specific to each TRBV and TRBJ gene. Each CDR3 protein gets one entry after TCRdb re-called the multiplex PCR reads with MiXCR. The data contain more than 12,000 distinct CDR3 sequences, around 33% of them seen just once; the ten biggest clones take up approximately 41%. The sample consisted of PBMCs, taken before or after stereotactic body radiation therapy (not recorded which). Receptors originate from a donor at least 50 years old with non-small cell lung cancer.

This clonotype was seen repeatedly, ten times or more. The V and J genes are TRBV24-1 and TRBJ2-7, with D tentatively TRBD1 or TRBD2 (5 bases each). V dropped 3 bases and J dropped 7 bases, with 18 bases sitting between them. The CDR3 is 15 residues long. CDR1 and CDR2 (germline): KGHDR, SFDVKD. CDR3 sequence: CATSDPGTLDGEQYF. The CDR3 DNA follows: TGTGCCACCAGTGATCCCGGGACCTTAGACGGGGAGCAGTACTTC.

This clonotype has a count of ten or more. The chain recombines TRBV7-9 with TRBJ2-1, with D unresolved. The CDR3 consists of 11 residues. The germline V gene encodes CDR1 SEHNR and CDR2 FQNEAQ (reference sequence). Trimming stripped 4 bases from V and 6 bases from J, with 4 bases between. The CDR3 coding sequence is TGTGCCAGCAGCTGGGTCAATGAGCAGTTCTTC. Translated: CASSWVNEQFF. The full variable domain, its missing parts supplied by reference TRBV7-9 and TRBJ2-1, is DTGVSQNPRHKITKRGQNVTFRCDPISEHNRLYWYRQTLGQGPEFLTYFQNEAQLEKSRLLSDRFSAERPKGSFSTLEIQRTEQGDSAMYLCASSWVNEQFFGPGTRLTVL.

This clonotype has ten or more counts. This rearrangement joins TRBV4-1 to TRBJ2-2; possibly TRBD1 or TRBD2 for D (7 bases each). Germline V gives CDR1 MGHRA, CDR2 YSYEKL. The CDR3 loop spans 18 amino acids. V shed 4 bases and J shed 5 bases, with 23 bases lying between them. CDR3 sequence: CASSRGGGGSGRTGELFF. The DNA of the CDR3 is TGCGCCAGCAGCCGAGGAGGGGGCGGGTCCGGGAGGACCGGGGAGCTGTTTTTT.

This clonotype was seen at least ten times. The chain links TRBV20-1 to TRBJ2-1, with 8 bases aligning to TRBD2. Per the germline V gene, CDR1 is DFQATT and CDR2 is SNEGSKA (reference sequence). This CDR3 contains 15 residues. J was trimmed by 2 bases and V by 5 bases; bases with no gene match: 8. CDR3 in amino acids: CSAGVGSGAYNEQFF. Here the CDR3 DNA reads TGCAGTGCTGGGGTGGGTAGCGGGGCCTACAATGAGCAGTTCTTC.

This clonotype was detected ten times or more. The chain couples TRBV5-1 to TRBJ1-1; tentatively, D is TRBD1 (5 bases). Germline V gene lookup returns CDR1 SGHRS and CDR2 YFSETQ. The V end lost 0 bases, the J end lost 8 bases, and 14 bases lay between the germline ends. The CDR3 covers 14 residues. CDR3 protein: CASSLVGQDGEAFF. The CDR3 DNA reads TGCGCCAGCAGCTTGGTGGGGCAGGACGGGGAAGCTTTCTTT.

This clonotype was seen ten or more times. V usage is TRBV11-2 and J usage is TRBJ1-1; no reliable D call. Trimming removed 6 bases at V and 2 bases at J, with 13 bases between. CDR1 SGHAT and CDR2 FQNNGV come from the germline V gene. The CDR3 spans 14 residues. CDR3 in amino acids: CASSFLDPNTEAFF. CDR3 nucleotide sequence: TGTGCCAGCAGTTTTCTGGACCCAAACACTGAAGCTTTCTTT.

At least ten counts were recorded for this clonotype. The chain joins TRBV7-2 to TRBJ2-3; D remains ambiguous. There are 12 residues in the CDR3. Deletions cut 1 base from V and 5 bases from J, with 4 bases between. Germline CDR1 is SGHTA and CDR2 is FQGNSA. The CDR3 nucleotides are TGTGCCAGCAGCTTAGATAGAGATACGCAGTATTTT. It yields the protein CASSLDRDTQYF. The full variable domain, rest sourced from reference TRBV7-2 and TRBJ2-3, is GAGVSQSPSNKVTEKGKDVELRCDPISGHTALYWYRQSLGQGLEFLIYFQGNSAPDKSGLPSDRFSAERTGGSVSTLTIQRTQQEDSAVYLCASSLDRDTQYFGPGTRLTVL.

Notes on this clonotype: The likely explanation is a read error, given a far larger clone one base away. CDR3 protein: CASSEGALGYNEQFF. The CDR3 nucleotides read TGTGCCAGCAGTGAAGGGGCCTTAGGTTACAATGAGCAGTTCTTC. The V call is TRBV6-2 or TRBV6-3, the J call TRBJ2-1, with D maybe TRBD1 (5 bases). CDR1 and CDR2 from the germline V gene are MNHEY and SVGEGT. This CDR3 is 15 amino acids long. V shed 5 bases and J shed 4 bases, with 15 bases lying between them.

At least ten counts were recorded for this clonotype. The genes are TRBV6-1 and TRBJ1-4; D unclear. This CDR3 region has 19 residues. Trimming took 7 bases from V and 0 from J, leaving 24 bases between them. Germline V lookup: CDR1 MNHNS, CDR2 SASEGT. CDR3 DNA sequence: TGTGCCAGCATTATTAGGACGACCGTAAACCCTACAACTAATGAAAAACTGTTTTTT. This gives the protein CASIIRTTVNPTTNEKLFF.

The chain recombines TRBV6-2 or TRBV6-3 with TRBJ1-1, with 9 positions matching TRBD1. This CDR3 is built from 15 residues. Trimming took 5 bases from V and 6 from J; bases not matched to a gene: 10. Germline values: CDR1 MNHEY, CDR2 SVGEGT. This chain's CDR3 is CASSDKYTGGSEAFF. Written as DNA, the CDR3 is TGTGCCAGCAGTGACAAATACACAGGGGGCTCTGAAGCTTTCTTT.

Comments on this clonotype: Since a far larger clone is one base different, this is likely a read error. The chain has TRBV6-9 and TRBJ1-5, with TRBD1 matching 9 bases. Germline lookup yields CDR1 MNHGY and CDR2 SVAAGI. The CDR3 runs to 14 residues. CDR3 residues: CASSLQGASQPQNF. The CDR3 DNA reads as TGTGCCAGCAGTTTACAGGGGGCTAGTCAGCCCCAGAATTTT.

There are many counts of this clonotype. The chain combines TRBV10-3 with TRBJ1-1, with 7 bases fitting TRBD1. This CDR3 is 15 amino acids long. V gave up 6 bases and J gave up 3 bases; unmatched junction bases: 10. Germline V gene data show CDR1 as ENHRY and CDR2 as SYGVKD. The CDR3 here is CAIRAQGLKDTEAFF. CDR3 nucleotide sequence: TGTGCCATCAGGGCACAGGGGCTCAAAGACACTGAAGCTTTCTTT.

This clonotype appeared many times. The genes are TRBV7-8 and TRBJ2-7; D is ambiguous. V gave up 1 base and J gave up 2 bases, with 6 bases separating them. The CDR3 covers 13 residues. CDR1 and CDR2 (germline): SGHVS, FQNEAQ. The CDR3, as DNA: TGTGCCAGCAGCTTAGGACGGGCCTACGAGCAGTACTTC. Translating gives CASSLGRAYEQYF.

A word on this clonotype: One end of the junction is discordant with germline, which a read error may explain. The chain uses TRBV6-1 and TRBJ2-1; D is perhaps TRBD2 (5 bases). This CDR3 has 14 residues. Germline loops: CDR1 MNHNS, CDR2 SASEGT. The CDR3 DNA reads TGTGTCAGCATCCCCGGTGGGGAGTACAATGAGCAGTTCTTC. Translating gives CVSIPGGEYNEQFF.

This clonotype has just one count. A far larger clone is just one base off, so this is likely a read error. The V and J genes are TRBV6-4 and TRBJ2-1; D remains unclear. Germline CDR1 and CDR2: MRHNA and SNTAGT. The CDR3 extends over 16 amino acids. Trimming pared 5 bases from V and 3 bases from J, leaving 17 bases between. The CDR3 DNA reads as TGTGCCAGCAGTTACCGCCCCCCCTCTTGCTACAATGAGCAGTTCTTC. Its protein is CASSYRPPSCYNEQFF.

This clonotype showed up many times. The chain employs TRBV7-3 and TRBJ2-2; perhaps TRBD2 as D (6 bases). Trimming cost V 0 bases and J 7 bases, with 12 bases left between them. The CDR3 is 15 residues long. Germline V lookup: CDR1 SGHTA, CDR2 FQGTGA. The CDR3 spells CASSLTGAGGGELFF. The CDR3, as DNA: TGTGCCAGCAGCTTAACGGGTGCCGGGGGCGGGGAGCTGTTTTTT.

The chain uses TRBV6-1 and TRBJ2-7; D is possibly TRBD1 (6 bases). The CDR3 contains 16 residues. Germline-derived CDR1 and CDR2 are MNHNS and SASEGT. Trimming shortened V by 3 bases and J by 6 bases, and 21 bases separated the two germline ends. CDR3 bases: TGTGCCAGCAGTGAGCAATTTCTCGACAGGTGGCGCGAGCAGTACTTC. Translation: CASSEQFLDRWREQYF.

This clonotype counts as medium-sized. The chain employs TRBV20-1 and TRBJ1-6; 7 nucleotides align to TRBD1. Germline loops: CDR1 DFQATT, CDR2 SNEGSKA (reference sequence). There are 16 residues in the CDR3. Germline trimming cut 6 bases from V and 6 bases from J; bases unmatched to any gene: 14. CDR3 in DNA: TGCAGTGCAAAGACGGCTAGACAGGGTTCTAATTCACCCCTCCACTTT. Amino acid sequence: CSAKTARQGSNSPLHF.